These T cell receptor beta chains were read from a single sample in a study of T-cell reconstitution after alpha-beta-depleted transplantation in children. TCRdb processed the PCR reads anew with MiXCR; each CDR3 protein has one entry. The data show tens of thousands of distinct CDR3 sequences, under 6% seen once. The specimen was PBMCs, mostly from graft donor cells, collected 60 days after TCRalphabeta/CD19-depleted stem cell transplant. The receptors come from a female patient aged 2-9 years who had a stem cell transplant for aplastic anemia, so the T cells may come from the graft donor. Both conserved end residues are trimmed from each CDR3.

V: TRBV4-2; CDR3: ASSQVEGSYEQY
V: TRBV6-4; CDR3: ASSDSGTSNEQF
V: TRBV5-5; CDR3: ASNLRLAGGRGTGELF
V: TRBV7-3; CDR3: ASSLGRESDEQF
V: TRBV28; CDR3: ASSFGVAQDTQY
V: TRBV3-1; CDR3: ASSAKNEKLF
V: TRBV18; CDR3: ASSPPVMETQY
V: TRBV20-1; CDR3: SATRTASYNEQF
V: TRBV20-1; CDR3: SAPEVGVGYEQY
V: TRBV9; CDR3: ASSVELATFGENEQF
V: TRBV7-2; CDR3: ASSLWGGSGANVLT
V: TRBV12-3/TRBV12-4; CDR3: ASSFAENTGELF
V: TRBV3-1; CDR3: ASSPHPSGSVNEQY
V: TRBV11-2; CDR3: ASSLLAGDTQY
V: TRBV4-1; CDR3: ASSQSSGRTDTQY
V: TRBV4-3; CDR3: ASSQLKGSTDTQY
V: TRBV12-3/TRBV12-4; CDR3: ASSFEQGAYEQY
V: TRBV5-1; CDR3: ASSLGGVGIMNTEAF
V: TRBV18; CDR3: ASSPTDTQY
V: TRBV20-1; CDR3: SAPLRGGETQY
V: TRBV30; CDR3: AWPRPTGSPGANVLT
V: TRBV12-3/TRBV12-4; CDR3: ASSLSPGSRAQY
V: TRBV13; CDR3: ASSLRTGTLYEQY
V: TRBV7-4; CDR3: ASSFTRGGSYNEQF
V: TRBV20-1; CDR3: SARDSFGEGAF
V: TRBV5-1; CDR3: ASSLINPDTQY
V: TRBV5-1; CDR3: ASSLAGQNSYNEQF
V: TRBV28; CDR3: ASSSSPGPPDY
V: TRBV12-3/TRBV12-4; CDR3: ASRWRGGENTEAF
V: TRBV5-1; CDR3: ASSPTDYGSGANVLT
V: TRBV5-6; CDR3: ASSWGTGNFGIDGYT
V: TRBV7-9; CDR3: ASSLEVVGTGTYSNQPQH
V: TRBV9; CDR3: ASSVGQDTEAF
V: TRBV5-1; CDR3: ASSFTGSETQY
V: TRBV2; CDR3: ASSGGQDNQPQH
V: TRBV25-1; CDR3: ASSEYLAEETQY
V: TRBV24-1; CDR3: ATSWRENGDEQY
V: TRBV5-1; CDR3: ASSLAATSGRYNEQF
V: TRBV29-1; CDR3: SVEDLGVHMNTQY
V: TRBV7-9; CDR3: ASTRDPSYNEQF
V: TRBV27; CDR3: ASSLWRGQGLSYEQY
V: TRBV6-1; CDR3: ASSEGGGNYGYT
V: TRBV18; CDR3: ASSPPEGLPYEQY
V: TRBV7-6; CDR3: ASSLGTGSDYNSPLH
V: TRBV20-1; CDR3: SASSREQGELF
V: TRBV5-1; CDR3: ASSLSGAVSEQY